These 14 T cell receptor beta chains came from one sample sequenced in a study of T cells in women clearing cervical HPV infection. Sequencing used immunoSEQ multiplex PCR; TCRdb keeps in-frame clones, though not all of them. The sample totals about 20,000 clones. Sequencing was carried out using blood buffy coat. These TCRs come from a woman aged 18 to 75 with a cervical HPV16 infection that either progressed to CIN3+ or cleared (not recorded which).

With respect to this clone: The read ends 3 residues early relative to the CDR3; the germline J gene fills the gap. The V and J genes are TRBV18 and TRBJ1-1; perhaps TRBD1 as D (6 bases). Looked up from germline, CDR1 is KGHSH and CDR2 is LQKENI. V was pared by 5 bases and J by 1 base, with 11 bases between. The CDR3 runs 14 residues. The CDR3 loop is CASSTDRSNTEAFF. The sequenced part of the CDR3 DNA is TGTGCCAGCTCAACGGACAGATCGAACACTGAA.

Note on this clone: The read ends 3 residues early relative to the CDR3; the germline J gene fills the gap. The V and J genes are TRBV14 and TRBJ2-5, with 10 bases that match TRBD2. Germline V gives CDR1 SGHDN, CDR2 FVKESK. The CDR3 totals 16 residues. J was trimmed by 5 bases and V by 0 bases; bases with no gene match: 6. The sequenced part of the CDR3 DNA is TGTGCCAGCAGCCAAGATCTAGCGGGGGCAGGGGAGACC. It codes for CASSQDLAGAGET. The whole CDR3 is CASSQDLAGAGETQYF.

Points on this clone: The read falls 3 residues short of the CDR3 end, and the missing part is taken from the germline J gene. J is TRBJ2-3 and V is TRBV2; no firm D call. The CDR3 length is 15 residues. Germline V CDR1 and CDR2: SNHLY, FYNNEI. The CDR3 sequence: CASSGLRYVEETQYF. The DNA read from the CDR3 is TGTGCCAGCAGTGGACTCCGTTACGTGGAAGAGACG. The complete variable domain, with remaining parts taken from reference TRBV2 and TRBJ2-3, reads EPEVTQTPSHQVTQMGQEVILRCVPISNHLYFYWYRQILGQKVEFLVSFYNNEISEKSEIFDDQFSVERPDGSNFTLKIRSTKLEDSAMYFCASSGLRYVEETQYFGPGTRLTVL.

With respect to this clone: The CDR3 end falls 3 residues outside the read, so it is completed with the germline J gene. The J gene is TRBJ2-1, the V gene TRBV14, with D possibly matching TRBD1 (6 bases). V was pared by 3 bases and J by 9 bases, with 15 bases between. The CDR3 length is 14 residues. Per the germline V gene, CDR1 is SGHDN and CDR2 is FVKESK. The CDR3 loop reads CASSQATGVSEQFF. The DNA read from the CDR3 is TGTGCCAGCAGCCAGGCGACAGGAGTAAGTGAG.

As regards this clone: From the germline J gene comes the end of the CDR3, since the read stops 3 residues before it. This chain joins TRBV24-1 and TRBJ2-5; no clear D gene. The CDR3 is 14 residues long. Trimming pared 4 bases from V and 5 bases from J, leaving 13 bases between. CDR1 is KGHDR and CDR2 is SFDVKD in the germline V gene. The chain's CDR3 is CATSDLRSEETQYF. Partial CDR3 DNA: TGTGCCACCAGTGACCTAAGATCCGAGGAGACC.

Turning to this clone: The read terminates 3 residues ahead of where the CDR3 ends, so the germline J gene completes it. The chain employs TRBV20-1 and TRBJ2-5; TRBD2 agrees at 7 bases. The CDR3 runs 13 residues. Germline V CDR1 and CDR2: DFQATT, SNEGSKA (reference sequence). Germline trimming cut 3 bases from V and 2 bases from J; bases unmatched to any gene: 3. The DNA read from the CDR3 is TGCAGTGCTAGGTCTAGCGGACAAGAGACC. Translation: CSARSSGQET. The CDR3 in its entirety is CSARSSGQETQYF.

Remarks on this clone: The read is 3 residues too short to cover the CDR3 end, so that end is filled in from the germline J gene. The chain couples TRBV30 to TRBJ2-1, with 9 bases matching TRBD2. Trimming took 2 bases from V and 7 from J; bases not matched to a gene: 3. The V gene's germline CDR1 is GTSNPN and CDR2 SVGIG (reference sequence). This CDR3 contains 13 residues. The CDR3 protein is CAWSWTSENEQFF. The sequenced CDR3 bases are TGTGCCTGGAGTTGGACTAGCGAGAATGAG. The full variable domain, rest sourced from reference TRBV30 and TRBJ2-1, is SQTIHQWPATLVQPVGSPLSLECTVEGTSNPNLYWYRQAAGRGLQLLFYSVGIGQISSEVPQNLSASRPQDRQFILSSKKLLLSDSGFYLCAWSWTSENEQFFGPGTRLTVL.

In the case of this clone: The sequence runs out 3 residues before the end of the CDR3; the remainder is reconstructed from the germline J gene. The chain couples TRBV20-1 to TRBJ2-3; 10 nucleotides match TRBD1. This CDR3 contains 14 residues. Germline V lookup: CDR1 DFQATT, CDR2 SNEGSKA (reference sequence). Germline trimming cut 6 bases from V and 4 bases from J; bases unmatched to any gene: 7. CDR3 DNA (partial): TGCAGTGCCGCCGACAGGGGGCCGGCAGATACG. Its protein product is CSAADRGPADT. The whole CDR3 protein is CSAADRGPADTQYF.

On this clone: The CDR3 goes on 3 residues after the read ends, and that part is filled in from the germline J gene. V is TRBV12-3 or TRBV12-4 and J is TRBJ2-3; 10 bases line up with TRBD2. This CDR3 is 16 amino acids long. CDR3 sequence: CASSRTSGAYQETQYF. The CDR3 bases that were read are TGTGCCAGCAGTCGTACTAGCGGGGCATACCAAGAGACG.

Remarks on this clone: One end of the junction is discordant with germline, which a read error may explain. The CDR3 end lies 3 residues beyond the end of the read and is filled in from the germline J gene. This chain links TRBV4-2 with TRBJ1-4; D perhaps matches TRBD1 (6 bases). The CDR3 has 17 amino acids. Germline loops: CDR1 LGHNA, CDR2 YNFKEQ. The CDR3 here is CASSQDFGGAANEKLFF. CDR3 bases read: TGCGCCAGCAGCCAAGATTTTGGGGGGGCAGCTAATGAAAAA.

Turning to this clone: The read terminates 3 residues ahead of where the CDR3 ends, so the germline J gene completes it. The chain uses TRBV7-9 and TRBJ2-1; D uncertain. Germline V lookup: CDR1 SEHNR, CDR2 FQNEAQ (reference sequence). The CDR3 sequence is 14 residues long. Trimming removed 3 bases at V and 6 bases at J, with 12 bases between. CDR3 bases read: TGTGCCAGCAGCTTTTCGACAAATCTCAATGAG. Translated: CASSFSTNLNE. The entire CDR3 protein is CASSFSTNLNEQFF.

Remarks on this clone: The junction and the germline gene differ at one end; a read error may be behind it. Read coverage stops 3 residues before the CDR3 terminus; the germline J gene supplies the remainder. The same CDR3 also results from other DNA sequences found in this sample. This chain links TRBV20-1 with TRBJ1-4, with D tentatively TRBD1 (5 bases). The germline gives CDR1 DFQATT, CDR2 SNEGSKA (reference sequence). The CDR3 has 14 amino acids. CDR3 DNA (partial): TGCAGTGCCAGAGTGGGAGGGGTGGGCGAAAAA. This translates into CSARVGGVGEK. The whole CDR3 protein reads CSARVGGVGEKLFF.

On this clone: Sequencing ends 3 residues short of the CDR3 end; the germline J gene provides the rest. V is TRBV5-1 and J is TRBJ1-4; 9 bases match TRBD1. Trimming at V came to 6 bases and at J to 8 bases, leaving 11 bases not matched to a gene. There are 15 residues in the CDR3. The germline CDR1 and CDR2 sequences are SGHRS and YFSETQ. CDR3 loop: CASTTRGDRDEKLFF. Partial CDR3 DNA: TGCGCCAGCACCACCCGGGGGGACAGGGACGAAAAA.

The CDR3 is CASSEAGGGAGGELFF. CDR3 DNA (partial): TGTGCCAGCAGTGAAGCAGGAGGGGGGGCTGGCGGGGAG. The chain combines TRBV2 with TRBJ2-2; D possibly corresponds to TRBD2 (7 bases). The DNA ends 3 residues before the CDR3 does, and the rest of the CDR3 is filled in from the germline J gene. The V end was cut by 0 bases, the J end by 7 bases, with 15 bases between. The CDR3 loop spans 16 amino acids. From germline, CDR1 is SNHLY and CDR2 FYNNEI.